The 18 T cell receptor beta chains below come from one sample, sequenced in a study of graft-versus-host responses after intestinal transplantation. Profiling relied on immunoSEQ multiplex PCR, and the TCRdb table lists in-frame clones only, not all of them. The data show around 99,000 clones, approximately 86% seen once. Their specific antigens are unknown. This specimen consisted of unstimulated CD4+ T cells sorted from spleen or lymph node cells, obtained before transplant. All receptors derive from a human donor who was the organ donor for an intestinal transplant.

This clone was counted a few times. The CDR3 loop is CASSEGGEDSGGGETQYF. For the CDR3, the DNA is TGTGCCAGCAGCGAGGGCGGGGAGGATAGCGGAGGTGGGGAGACCCAGTACTTC. The J gene is TRBJ2-5, the V gene TRBV9, with D possibly matching TRBD2 (6 bases). The CDR3 totals 18 residues. The germline V gene has CDR1 SGDLS and CDR2 YYNGEE. Trimming pared 3 bases from V and 5 bases from J, leaving 26 bases between.

This clone was observed once. One junction end does not reproduce the germline sequence, and a read error may be involved. The chain links TRBV7-7 to TRBJ2-1; D unresolved. Germline V CDR1 and CDR2: SSHAT, FNYEAQ (reference sequence). The CDR3 length is 13 residues. This chain's CDR3 is CASSPDRYNEQFF. The CDR3 coding sequence is TGTGCTAGCAGCCCTGACCGGTACAATGAGCAGTTCTTC.

The V gene is TRBV9, the J gene TRBJ1-2; TRBD1 matches 10 bases. V shed 5 bases and J 4 bases; nucleotides not matched to a gene: 17. Per germline, CDR1 SGDLS and CDR2 YYNGEE. This CDR3 is built from 18 residues. The DNA for the CDR3 is TGTGCCAGCAGGGACAGACCTCCCCAAGGGACAGGGGTCTATGGCTACACCTTC. Protein sequence: CASRDRPPQGTGVYGYTF.

The genes are TRBV9 and TRBJ2-1, with D possibly being TRBD1 or TRBD2 (5 bases each). This CDR3 is built from 16 residues. Trimming removed 0 bases at V and 8 bases at J, with 18 bases between. The germline gives CDR1 SGDLS, CDR2 YYNGEE. The CDR3, as DNA: TGTGCCAGCAGCGTAGGAGGGCAAACCTGGGGCCATGAGCAGTTCTTC. This translates into CASSVGGQTWGHEQFF.

The rearrangement joins TRBV6-6 to TRBJ1-2; 10 nucleotides agree with TRBD1. Trimming cost V 7 bases and J 3 bases; bases outside gene matches: 11. There are 16 residues in the CDR3. Germline assignment: CDR1 MNHNY and CDR2 SVGAGI (reference sequence). Here the CDR3 DNA reads TGTGCCAGCATAGGACAGGGGGGCCTCACGTACTATGGCTACACCTTC. This sequence encodes CASIGQGGLTYYGYTF.

The chain couples TRBV19 to TRBJ2-7; D call uncertain. Per germline, CDR1 LNHDA and CDR2 SQIVND (reference sequence). The CDR3 has 15 residues. V dropped 0 bases and J dropped 2 bases, with 11 bases sitting between them. For the CDR3, the DNA is TGTGCCAGTAGTATAGATTCGGCCAGCGCCTACGAGCAGTACTTC. This sequence encodes CASSIDSASAYEQYF. Variable domain in full (rest from reference TRBV19 and TRBJ2-7): DGGITQSPKYLFRKEGQNVTLSCEQNLNHDAMYWYRQDPGQGLRLIYYSQIVNDFQKGDIAEGYSVSREKKESFPLTVTSAQKNPTAFYLCASSIDSASAYEQYFGPGTRLTVT.

The chain recombines TRBV6-1 with TRBJ2-2, with no clear D. Trimming took 3 bases from V and 9 from J, leaving 5 bases between them. The length of the CDR3 is 11 residues. Germline V gene sequence: CDR1 MNHNS, CDR2 SASEGT. CDR3 sequence (DNA): TGTGCCAGCAGTGACTTTCGGGAGCTGTTTTTT. This gives the protein CASSDFRELFF.

The chain is built from TRBV6-1 and TRBJ1-1, with 7 bases that match TRBD1. Trimming took 2 bases from V and 4 from J; bases not matched to a gene: 4. Germline assignment: CDR1 MNHNS and CDR2 SASEGT. The CDR3 has 14 amino acids. The CDR3: CASSERGLSTEAFF. The CDR3 DNA follows: TGTGCCAGCAGTGAAAGGGGGCTGAGCACTGAAGCTTTCTTT.

The chain is built from TRBV7-9 and TRBJ1-1, with D unclear. CDR1 is SEHNR and CDR2 is FQNEAQ in the germline V gene (reference sequence). The ends were cut back, 3 bases at V and 9 bases at J, with 11 bases in the middle. This CDR3 has 12 amino acids. The CDR3 loop is CASSFPSSQAFF. DNA for the CDR3: TGTGCCAGCAGCTTCCCATCTAGTCAAGCTTTCTTT.

The genes are TRBV7-9 and TRBJ2-7, with 9 bases fitting TRBD2. J lost 3 bases, V lost 0 bases, and 0 bases had no gene match. This CDR3 is 14 amino acids long. Germline V gene sequence: CDR1 SEHNR, CDR2 FQNEAQ (reference sequence). In DNA, the CDR3 is TGTGCCAGCAGCTTAGCTAGCGGGAGCTACGAGCAGTACTTC. The encoded protein is CASSLASGSYEQYF.

This clone was found a few times. This chain uses TRBV4-1 with TRBJ1-5; no reliable D call. The CDR3 runs 15 residues. Germline V gene lookup returns CDR1 MGHRA and CDR2 YSYEKL. V lost 4 bases and J lost 0, with 10 bases in between. The CDR3 reads CASSRESHSNQPQHF. CDR3 coding DNA: TGCGCCAGCAGCCGTGAGTCCCATAGCAATCAGCCCCAGCATTTT.

This chain uses TRBV18 with TRBJ1-5; possible D gene TRBD1, 6 bases. CDR3 length equals 14 residues. Trimming removed 3 bases at V and 2 bases at J, with 8 bases between. Per germline, CDR1 KGHSH and CDR2 LQKENI. The DNA of the CDR3 is TGTGCCAGCTCACCTCGACAGGGCAATCAGCCCCAGCATTTT. It translates to CASSPRQGNQPQHF.

The gene calls are TRBV2 and TRBJ2-7, with 13 bases matching TRBD2. V trimming: 4 bases; J trimming: 0 bases; junction bases outside the gene matches: 12. The CDR3 extends over 19 amino acids. Germline lookup yields CDR1 SNHLY and CDR2 FYNNEI. DNA of the CDR3: TGTGCCAGCAGTGGTGGGTGGGGACTAGCGGGATTCTCCTCCTACGAGCAGTACTTC. It specifies CASSGGWGLAGFSSYEQYF.

DNA of the CDR3: TGTGCCATCAGGGAACGGGACAGGGTGGGGGAGCAGTACTTC. This translates into CAIRERDRVGEQYF. V is TRBV10-3 and J is TRBJ2-7, with 9 bases lining up with TRBD1. Germline assignment: CDR1 ENHRY and CDR2 SYGVKD. The CDR3 is 14 amino acids. After removal of 6 bases from V and 7 bases from J, the junction contained 10 bases not matched to a gene.

The chain joins TRBV5-1 to TRBJ1-1; TRBD1 might be the D (6 bases). CDR1 and CDR2 (germline): SGHRS, YFSETQ. The CDR3 is 14 residues long. The V end lost 0 bases, the J end lost 4 bases, and 10 bases lay between the germline ends. CDR3 DNA sequence: TGCGCCAGCAGCTTGGAACAGGGAGGCACTGAAGCTTTCTTT. It translates to CASSLEQGGTEAFF. Drawing the rest from reference TRBV5-1 and TRBJ1-1, the complete variable domain is KAGVTQTPRYLIKTRGQQVTLSCSPISGHRSVSWYQQTPGQGLQFLFEYFSETQRNKGNFPGRFSGRQFSNSRSEMNVSTLELGDSALYLCASSLEQGGTEAFFGQGTRLTVV.

The gene calls are TRBV5-8 and TRBJ1-5; D may be TRBD1 (5 bases). CDR1 SGHTS and CDR2 YDEGEE come from the germline V gene. The CDR3 contains 16 residues. Trimming cost V 1 base and J 4 bases, with 15 bases left between them. CDR3 in amino acids: CASSLFRGAGNQPQHF. In DNA form, the CDR3 reads TGTGCCAGCAGCTTGTTTCGAGGGGCGGGTAATCAGCCCCAGCATTTT.

The V call is TRBV6-6, the J call TRBJ2-7; D unclear. The germline gives CDR1 MNHNY, CDR2 SVGAGI (reference sequence). V lost 1 base, J lost 0 bases, and 10 bases lay in between. This CDR3 is built from 15 residues. CDR3 in amino acids: CASSYFSPSSYEQYF. DNA of the CDR3: TGTGCCAGCAGTTACTTTAGTCCCTCCTCCTACGAGCAGTACTTC.

The chain employs TRBV6-1 and TRBJ2-7, with a possible D match to TRBD1 (6 bases). Germline values: CDR1 MNHNS, CDR2 SASEGT. V lost 5 bases and J 0 bases, leaving 14 bases between the germline ends. The CDR3 has 15 residues. CDR3 sequence reads: CASSPTGTYSYEQYF. Written as DNA, the CDR3 is TGTGCCAGCAGTCCCACCGGGACATACTCCTACGAGCAGTACTTC.